The clone carrying this T cell receptor (beta chain) was observed a handful of times. Its antigen is not identified. V was clipped by 6 bases and J by 0 bases; unmatched bases: 14. This CDR3 is 18 amino acids long. Germline V gene sequence: CDR1 ENHRY, CDR2 SYGVKD. Sequenced by immunoSEQ multiplex PCR; TCRdb stores in-frame clones only, minus some. The sample includes 11,000 to 15,000 clones, 52% of them seen just once. This specimen belongs to a study of cytotoxic CD8 clonotypes in ibrutinib-treated CLL. General study points: At baseline, clonality was higher than in age-matched healthy donors and correlated with CD8+ counts.

The source is a human donor with chronic lymphocytic leukemia. The material sequenced was PBMCs, taken at an approximately 22-month disease-progression time point, from a patient treated with ibrutinib. The gene calls are TRBV10-3 and TRBJ2-1, with 7 bases aligning to TRBD1. This CDR3 reads CAIRVVRQGFGSYNEQFF. The CDR3 region has the DNA TGTGCCATCAGGGTAGTCCGACAGGGATTCGGCTCCTACAATGAGCAGTTCTTC.